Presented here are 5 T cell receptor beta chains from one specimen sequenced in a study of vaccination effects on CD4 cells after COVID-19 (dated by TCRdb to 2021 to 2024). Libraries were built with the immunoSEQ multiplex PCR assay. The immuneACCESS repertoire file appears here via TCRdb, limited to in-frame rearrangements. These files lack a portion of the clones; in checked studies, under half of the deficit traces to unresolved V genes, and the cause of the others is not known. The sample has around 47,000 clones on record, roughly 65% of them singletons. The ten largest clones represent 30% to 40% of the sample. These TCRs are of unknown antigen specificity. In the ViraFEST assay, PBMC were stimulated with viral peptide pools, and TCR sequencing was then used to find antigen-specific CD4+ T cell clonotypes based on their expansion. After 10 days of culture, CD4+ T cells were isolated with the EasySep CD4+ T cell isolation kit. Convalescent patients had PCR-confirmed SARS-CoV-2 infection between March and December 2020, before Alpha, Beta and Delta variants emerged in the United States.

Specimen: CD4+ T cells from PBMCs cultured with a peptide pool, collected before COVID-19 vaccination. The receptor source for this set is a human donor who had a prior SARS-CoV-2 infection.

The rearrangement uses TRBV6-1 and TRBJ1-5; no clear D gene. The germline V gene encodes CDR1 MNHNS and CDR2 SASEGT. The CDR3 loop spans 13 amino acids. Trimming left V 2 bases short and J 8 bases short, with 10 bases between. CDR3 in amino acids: CASSEKGAEPQHF. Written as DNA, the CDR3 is TGTGCCAGCAGTGAAAAGGGTGCGGAGCCCCAGCATTTT.

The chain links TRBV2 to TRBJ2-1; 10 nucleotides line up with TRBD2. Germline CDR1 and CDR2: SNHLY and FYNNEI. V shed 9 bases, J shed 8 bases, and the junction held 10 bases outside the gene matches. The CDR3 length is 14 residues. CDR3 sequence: CARSSGRFIDEQFF. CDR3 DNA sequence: TGTGCCAGGAGTAGCGGGAGGTTTATAGATGAGCAGTTCTTC.

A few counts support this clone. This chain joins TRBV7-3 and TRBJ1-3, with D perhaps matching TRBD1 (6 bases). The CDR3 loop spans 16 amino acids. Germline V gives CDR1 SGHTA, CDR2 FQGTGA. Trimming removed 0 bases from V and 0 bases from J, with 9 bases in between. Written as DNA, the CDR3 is TGTGCCAGCAGCTTAACGTCAGGGGTCTCTGGAAACACCATATATTTT. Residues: CASSLTSGVSGNTIYF.

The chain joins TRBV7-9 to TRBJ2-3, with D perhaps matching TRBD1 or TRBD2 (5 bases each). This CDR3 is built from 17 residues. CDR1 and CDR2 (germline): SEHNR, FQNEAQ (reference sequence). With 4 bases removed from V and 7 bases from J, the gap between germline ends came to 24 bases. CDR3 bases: TGTGCCAGCAGCTCGGGTTACCGGGACCCTTTGATACATACGCAGTATTTT. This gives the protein CASSSGYRDPLIHTQYF.

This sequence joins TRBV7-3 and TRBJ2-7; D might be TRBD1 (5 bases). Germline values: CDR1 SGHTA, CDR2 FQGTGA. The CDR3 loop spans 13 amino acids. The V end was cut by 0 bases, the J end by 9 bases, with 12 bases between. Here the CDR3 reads CASSLTDGAGQYF. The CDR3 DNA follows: TGTGCCAGCAGCTTAACAGATGGGGCAGGGCAGTACTTC.